Shown below are 26 T cell receptor beta chains from a single sample sequenced in a study of T cell changes during pregnancy in multiple sclerosis. Clones were sequenced by immunoSEQ multiplex PCR, and TCRdb holds only the in-frame ones, with some missing. The sample contains tens of thousands of clones, roughly 90% of which appear only once. This sample comprised peripheral blood, obtained in the second trimester of pregnancy. The receptors stem from a female donor with multiple sclerosis, enrolled in a pregnancy study.

This chain uses TRBV19 with TRBJ1-5, with D maybe TRBD1 (6 bases). Germline V gene lookup returns CDR1 LNHDA and CDR2 SQIVND (reference sequence). Trimming left V 10 bases short and J 8 bases short, with 15 bases between. This CDR3 has 12 amino acids. CDR3 nucleotide sequence: TGTGCCACCAATCAGGGGTGGGAGCCCCAGCATTTT. Translating gives CATNQGWEPQHF.

This clone appeared a single time. The chain joins TRBV7-8 to TRBJ1-6, with D possibly matching TRBD1 (5 bases). V gave up 2 bases and J gave up 0 bases, with 5 bases separating them. Looked up from germline, CDR1 is SGHVS and CDR2 is FQNEAQ. CDR3 length: 15 residues. CDR3 region: CASSLQGSYNSPLHF. The CDR3 region has the DNA TGTGCCAGCAGCTTACAGGGCTCCTATAATTCACCCCTCCACTTT.

This clone was observed once. The V gene is TRBV29-1, the J gene TRBJ1-1, with no clear D. The germline gives CDR1 SQVTM, CDR2 ANQGSEA. Trimming cost V 4 bases and J 11 bases, with 14 bases left between them. The CDR3 consists of 11 residues. CDR3 nucleotide sequence: TGCAGCGTTGGACACGACCTTTTTGCTTTCTTT. It yields the protein CSVGHDLFAFF. Variable domain in full (rest from reference TRBV29-1 and TRBJ1-1): SAVISQKPSRDICQRGTSLTIQCQVDSQVTMMFWYRQQPGQSLTLIATANQGSEATYESGFVIDKFPISRPNLTFSTLTVSNMSPEDSSIYLCSVGHDLFAFFGQGTRLTVV.

The chain uses TRBV7-8 and TRBJ2-3; maybe TRBD2 (6 bases). The CDR3 is 16 amino acids. Deletions cut 4 bases from V and 1 base from J, with 15 bases between. Germline V CDR1 and CDR2: SGHVS, FQNEAQ. CDR3 DNA: TGTGCCAGCAGCTCCCGACTAGTCTTAGGCACAGATACGCAGTATTTT. This sequence encodes CASSSRLVLGTDTQYF.

This chain links TRBV5-1 with TRBJ2-3; perhaps TRBD1 as D (7 bases). This CDR3 contains 14 residues. Trimming stripped 0 bases from V and 5 bases from J, with 10 bases between. The germline gives CDR1 SGHRS, CDR2 YFSETQ. The CDR3 DNA is TGCGCCAGCAGCTTGGACCAGGGGGGAGATACGCAGTATTTT. Its protein product is CASSLDQGGDTQYF.

The genes are TRBV19 and TRBJ1-5, with TRBD1 matching over 9 bases. With 8 bases clipped from V and 8 bases from J, the junction kept 7 bases outside the gene matches. Germline V gene data show CDR1 as LNHDA and CDR2 as SQIVND (reference sequence). CDR3 length: 13 amino acids. For the CDR3, the DNA is TGTGCCAGTTTTGACAGGGGGTTGGAGCCCCAGCATTTT. This codes for CASFDRGLEPQHF.

The chain employs TRBV29-1 and TRBJ1-1; D is perhaps TRBD1 (5 bases). V was pared by 4 bases and J by 1 base, with 13 bases between. CDR3 length: 14 residues. CDR1 and CDR2 (germline): SQVTM, ANQGSEA. The CDR3 DNA follows: TGCAGCGTTGCTCCAGCACAGGAGAACACTGAAGCTTTCTTT. This sequence encodes CSVAPAQENTEAFF.

The chain is built from TRBV19 and TRBJ1-1, with 9 bases fitting TRBD1. The CDR3 totals 18 residues. V lost 4 bases and J lost 0; bases outside the gene matches: 12. The germline V gene encodes CDR1 LNHDA and CDR2 SQIVND (reference sequence). DNA of the CDR3: TGTGCCAGTAGTACCCCTCGACAGGGGGGACTAATGAACACTGAAGCTTTCTTT. This encodes CASSTPRQGGLMNTEAFF.

This rearrangement joins TRBV11-2 to TRBJ1-2, with 8 bases matching TRBD1. The J segment lost 3 bases and the V segment lost 3 bases, leaving 3 bases of the junction unmatched. The V gene's germline CDR1 is SGHAT and CDR2 FQNNGV. The CDR3 runs to 14 residues. The CDR3, as DNA: TGTGCCAGCAGCTTCCAACAGGGGGACTATGGCTACACCTTC. Translated: CASSFQQGDYGYTF. Full variable domain (remainder filled in from reference TRBV11-2 and TRBJ1-2): EAGVAQSPRYKIIEKRQSVAFWCNPISGHATLYWYQQILGQGPKLLIQFQNNGVVDDSQLPKDRFSAERLKGVDSTLKIQPAKLEDSAVYLCASSFQQGDYGYTFGSGTRLTVV.

The V call is TRBV7-2, the J call TRBJ1-1; perhaps TRBD1 as D (5 bases). The CDR3 runs to 12 residues. The V gene's germline CDR1 is SGHTA and CDR2 FQGNSA. Trimming shortened V by 5 bases and J by 8 bases, and 12 bases separated the two germline ends. The CDR3 bases are TGTGCCAGCAGCCCCCAGCGGGACGAAGCTTTCTTT. This sequence encodes CASSPQRDEAFF.

The chain joins TRBV6-6 to TRBJ2-7; D is perhaps TRBD1 (5 bases). The ends were cut back, 2 bases at V and 3 bases at J, with 14 bases in the middle. Per the germline V gene, CDR1 is MNHNY and CDR2 is SVGAGI (reference sequence). The CDR3 contains 15 residues. The CDR3 spells CASSYGAGGYYEQYF. CDR3 coding DNA: TGTGCCAGCAGTTACGGGGCTGGCGGCTACTACGAGCAGTACTTC.

J is TRBJ1-3 and V is TRBV19, with a weak D call TRBD1 (5 bases). Trimming stripped 6 bases from V and 0 bases from J, with 15 bases between. Germline V gene sequence: CDR1 LNHDA, CDR2 SQIVND (reference sequence). The CDR3 is 16 residues long. The CDR3 nucleotides are TGTGCCAGTAGCTCGGGCAGGGAAGACTCTGGAAACACCATATATTTT. It encodes CASSSGREDSGNTIYF.

The chain carries TRBV11-2 and TRBJ2-2; no reliable D call. This CDR3 region has 13 residues. CDR1 and CDR2 from the germline V gene are SGHAT and FQNNGV. V lost 5 bases and J lost 4, with 8 bases in between. Written as DNA, the CDR3 is TGTGCCAGCAGCCCCCAGTCCACCGGGGAGCTGTTTTTT. Its translation: CASSPQSTGELFF.

The chain uses TRBV11-2 and TRBJ2-5; 7 nucleotides match TRBD1. J lost 1 base, V lost 5 bases, and 4 bases had no gene match. This CDR3 comprises 14 residues. CDR1 and CDR2 from the germline V gene are SGHAT and FQNNGV. The CDR3 sequence: CASSVGQFQETQYF. The DNA of the CDR3 is TGTGCCAGCAGCGTGGGACAGTTCCAAGAGACCCAGTACTTC.

The CDR3: CSVEEGRGQGQPQHF. In DNA, the CDR3 is TGCAGCGTTGAAGAGGGCAGGGGGCAGGGTCAGCCCCAGCATTTT. The gene calls are TRBV29-1 and TRBJ1-5; 8 bases fit TRBD1. V shed 0 bases, J shed 6 bases, and the junction held 7 bases outside the gene matches. Germline CDR1 reads SQVTM; CDR2 reads ANQGSEA. The CDR3 length is 15 residues.

The genes are TRBV7-2 and TRBJ2-5; a weak D match, TRBD2 (6 bases). V lost 7 bases, J lost 1 base, and 16 bases lay in between. From germline, CDR1 is SGHTA and CDR2 FQGNSA. This CDR3 is built from 15 residues. The CDR3 nucleotides read TGTGCCAGCACCCGGGGCGGGGCCTCCCAAGAGACCCAGTACTTC. It encodes CASTRGGASQETQYF. The whole variable domain, remainder taken from reference TRBV7-2 and TRBJ2-5, is GAGVSQSPSNKVTEKGKDVELRCDPISGHTALYWYRQSLGQGLEFLIYFQGNSAPDKSGLPSDRFSAERTGGSVSTLTIQRTQQEDSAVYLCASTRGGASQETQYFGPGTRLLVL.

The rearrangement links TRBV28 to TRBJ2-1; TRBD1 aligns across 8 bases. This CDR3 contains 16 residues. Germline lookup yields CDR1 MDHEN and CDR2 SYDVKM. The ends lost 5 bases at V and 4 bases at J; junction bases unmatched: 10. CDR3 DNA: TGTGCCAGCAGTACCATCGGGACAGGTCTTTACAATGAGCAGTTCTTC. It yields the protein CASSTIGTGLYNEQFF.

This sequence joins TRBV7-9 and TRBJ2-7; 8 positions match TRBD2. CDR1 and CDR2 from the germline V gene are SEHNR and FQNEAQ (reference sequence). The length of the CDR3 is 12 residues. The V gene end was trimmed by 5 bases and the J gene end by 6 bases; junction bases not matched to a gene: 3. The CDR3 is CASSQGLVEQYF. The CDR3 bases are TGTGCCAGCAGCCAGGGACTAGTCGAGCAGTACTTC. Using reference TRBV7-9 and TRBJ2-7 for the parts outside the CDR3, the full variable domain is DTGVSQNPRHKITKRGQNVTFRCDPISEHNRLYWYRQTLGQGPEFLTYFQNEAQLEKSRLLSDRFSAERPKGSFSTLEIQRTEQGDSAMYLCASSQGLVEQYFGPGTRLTVT.

This chain links TRBV19 with TRBJ2-3; 13 bases align to TRBD2. The CDR3 is made up of 17 amino acids. After removal of 1 base from V and 2 bases from J, the junction contained 3 bases not matched to a gene. Germline loops: CDR1 LNHDA, CDR2 SQIVND (reference sequence). CDR3 DNA: TGTGCCAGTAGTATAGGAGGGACTAGCGGGGCCACAGATACGCAGTATTTT. Its translation is CASSIGGTSGATDTQYF.

This clone was detected only a few times. This sequence joins TRBV7-3 and TRBJ2-7; 11 bases match TRBD1. Per the germline V gene, CDR1 is SGHTA and CDR2 is FQGTGA. Germline trimming cut 6 bases from V and 5 bases from J; bases unmatched to any gene: 3. This CDR3 region has 13 residues. The CDR3 loop is CASSSGQGDEQYF. The CDR3 DNA is TGTGCCAGCAGTTCGGGACAGGGGGACGAGCAGTACTTC.

There are a few counts of this clone. The chain couples TRBV14 to TRBJ2-1; TRBD2 matches at 15 bases. V was clipped by 4 bases and J by 8 bases; unmatched bases: 3. This CDR3 has 15 residues. Germline loops: CDR1 SGHDN, CDR2 FVKESK. CDR3 nucleotides: TGTGCCAGCAGCCGGGGACTAGCGGGAGGTTATGAGCAGTTCTTC. It codes for CASSRGLAGGYEQFF.

The V gene is TRBV27, the J gene TRBJ2-7; 7 bases align to TRBD2. The CDR3 sequence is 17 residues long. V trimming: 4 bases; J trimming: 3 bases; junction bases outside the gene matches: 15. Germline V gene data show CDR1 as MNHEY and CDR2 as SMNVEV (reference sequence). CDR3 coding DNA: TGTGCCAGCAGTTATACCGGGACTACCCACCTTCACTACGAGCAGTACTTC. It translates to CASSYTGTTHLHYEQYF.

On this clone itself: This sample includes further DNA sequences coding for the same CDR3. The chain links TRBV27 to TRBJ2-1; TRBD1 agrees at 9 bases. The germline V gene encodes CDR1 MNHEY and CDR2 SMNVEV (reference sequence). There are 14 residues in the CDR3. Trimming cost V 3 bases and J 7 bases; bases outside gene matches: 4. CDR3 in DNA: TGTGCCAGCAGTTTGGGACAGGGAGGAAATGAGCAGTTCTTC. It encodes CASSLGQGGNEQFF.

This chain joins TRBV7-9 and TRBJ1-2; 10 positions agree with TRBD1. The CDR3 contains 17 residues. J lost 6 bases, V lost 2 bases, and 12 bases had no gene match. The germline V gene has CDR1 SEHNR and CDR2 FQNEAQ (reference sequence). CDR3: CASSLKGATGGRHGYTF. DNA of the CDR3: TGTGCCAGCAGCTTAAAGGGCGCGACAGGGGGCAGGCATGGCTACACCTTC.

The chain has TRBV5-4 and TRBJ1-2; 11 positions match TRBD1. This CDR3 comprises 14 residues. Germline CDR1 SGHNT, CDR2 YYREEE (reference sequence). Trimming at V came to 5 bases and at J to 3 bases, leaving 3 bases not matched to a gene. The CDR3 region has the DNA TGTGCCAGCAGGCCGGGACAGGGGGACTATGGCTACACCTTC. This sequence encodes CASRPGQGDYGYTF.

The rearrangement uses TRBV5-1 and TRBJ2-1, with 7 bases aligning to TRBD1. Germline trimming cut 4 bases from V and 3 bases from J; bases unmatched to any gene: 10. The germline V gene encodes CDR1 SGHRS and CDR2 YFSETQ. The CDR3 totals 16 residues. The CDR3 protein is CASSETGYSGYNEQFF. In nucleotides, the CDR3 is TGCGCCAGCAGCGAGACAGGGTACAGTGGCTACAATGAGCAGTTCTTC. Supplemented by reference TRBV5-1 and TRBJ2-1, the full variable domain reads KAGVTQTPRYLIKTRGQQVTLSCSPISGHRSVSWYQQTPGQGLQFLFEYFSETQRNKGNFPGRFSGRQFSNSRSEMNVSTLELGDSALYLCASSETGYSGYNEQFFGPGTRLTVL.